This T cell receptor (beta chain) was observed in a study of blood T cell repertoires in COVID-19. Across the study: Sites across the United States, Italy and Spain contributed samples from acute and convalescent COVID-19. From T cells, B-cell-depleted T cells, or PBMCs came the material, which was cDNA or gDNA.

Original methodology: Nucleated cell counts were estimated from reference gene primer amplification. Generated by immunoSEQ multiplex PCR, the TCRdb table keeps only in-frame clones and is missing some. Clone size and the V and J calls come from that table; the DNA yielded D and trimming. This sample has some 150,000 clones, with approximately 83% found just once. Trimming stripped 0 bases from V and 3 bases from J, with 17 bases between. This CDR3 comprises 17 residues. From germline, CDR1 is SGHAT and CDR2 FQNNGV. Sequencing used peripheral blood. This chain uses TRBV11-2 with TRBJ1-2, with D possibly TRBD1 on 6 matching bases. The sequence was collected from a man aged 70 or older with acute or convalescent COVID-19. The CDR3 DNA follows: TGTGCCAGCAGCTTAGATAGGATGGGGGCGTCTGACTATGGCTACACCTTC. Its translation is CASSLDRMGASDYGYTF. The entire variable domain, with the rest obtained from reference TRBV11-2 and TRBJ1-2, is as follows: EAGVAQSPRYKIIEKRQSVAFWCNPISGHATLYWYQQILGQGPKLLIQFQNNGVVDDSQLPKDRFSAERLKGVDSTLKIQPAKLEDSAVYLCASSLDRMGASDYGYTFGSGTRLTVV.